This T cell receptor beta chain is drawn from a study of beta chain features in type 1 diabetes. For the study at large: Age, gender and cell yields were alike across patients and healthy donors.

Per donor, one heparinised blood draw averaged roughly 110 mL. Cell sorting via CD45RO/CCR7/CD25/CD127/CD95/CD27 was performed to obtain CD4+ naive, central memory, regulatory and stem cell-like memory cells. The CDR3 is 13 residues long. The germline CDR1 and CDR2 sequences are MNHNS and SASEGT. Between the trimmed V and J ends, which lost 7 bases and 5 bases, there was a span of 14 bases. This clone was counted between two and nine times. Its antigen remains unknown. Regarding the study as a whole: All four CD4+ subsets of Type 1 diabetes patients contained TCRB CDR3s that were moderately but significantly shorter. Insertions at VDJ junctions were less frequent in type 1 diabetes patients. These patients also deleted more nucleotides at the same junctions.

Expressed TCRB transcripts were sequenced because the entire RNA isolate underwent reverse transcription. Assay: immunoSEQ multiplex PCR; the TCRdb copy retains only in-frame clones and omits some. The table has 600,000 to 700,000 clones, about an eighth seen once. J is TRBJ1-1 and V is TRBV6-1, with D possibly matching TRBD1 (5 bases). The sequence derives from a man younger than 35 with type 1 diabetes. The sequenced material came from naive CD4+ T cells from blood. CDR3 in DNA: TGTGCCAGCACACTCGTAGGGGAAACTGAAGCTTTCTTT. Translating it yields CASTLVGETEAFF.